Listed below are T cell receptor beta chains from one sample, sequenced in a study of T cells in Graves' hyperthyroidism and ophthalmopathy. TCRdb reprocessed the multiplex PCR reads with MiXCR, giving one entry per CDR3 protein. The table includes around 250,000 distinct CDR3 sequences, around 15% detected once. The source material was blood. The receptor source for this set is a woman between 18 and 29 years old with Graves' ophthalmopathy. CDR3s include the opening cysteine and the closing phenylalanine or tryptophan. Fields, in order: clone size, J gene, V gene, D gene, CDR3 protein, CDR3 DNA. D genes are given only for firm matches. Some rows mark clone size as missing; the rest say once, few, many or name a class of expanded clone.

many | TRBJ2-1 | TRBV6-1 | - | CASSEAGGRSYNEQFF | TGTGCCAGCAGTGAAGCTGGGGGCCGATCCTACAATGAGCAGTTCTTC
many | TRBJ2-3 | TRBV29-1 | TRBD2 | CSVIAGVGDTQYF | TGCAGCGTTATAGCGGGAGTCGGTGATACGCAGTATTTT
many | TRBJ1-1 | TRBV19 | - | CASSPFAGDTEAFF | TGTGCCAGTAGTCCCTTCGCGGGGGACACTGAAGCTTTCTTT
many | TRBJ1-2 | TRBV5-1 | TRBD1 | CASSLAVGGQGAGYTF | TGCGCCAGCAGCTTGGCGGTCGGGGGACAGGGTGCCGGCTACACCTTC
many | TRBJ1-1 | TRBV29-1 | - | CSVERGKDTEAFF | TGCAGCGTTGAAAGGGGCAAGGACACTGAAGCTTTCTTT
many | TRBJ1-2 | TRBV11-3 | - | CASSLTQRYGYTF | TGTGCCAGCAGCTTAACGCAGCGCTATGGCTACACCTTC
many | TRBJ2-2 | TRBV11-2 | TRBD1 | CASSWSGQGSGELFF | TGTGCCAGCAGCTGGTCGGGACAGGGATCCGGGGAGCTGTTTTTT
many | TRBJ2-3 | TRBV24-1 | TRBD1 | CATSDRDRGPHRTDTQYF | TGTGCCACCAGTGATCGGGACAGGGGACCCCACAGGACAGATACGCAGTATTTT
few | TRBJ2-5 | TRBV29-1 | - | CSAYGPHQETQYF | TGCAGCGCCTACGGGCCGCACCAAGAGACCCAGTACTTC
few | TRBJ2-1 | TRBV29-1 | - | CSDLTLYNEQFF | TGCAGCGATTTAACACTATACAATGAGCAGTTCTTC
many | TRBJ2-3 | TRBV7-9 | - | CASSLAGGTASTDTQYF | TGTGCCAGCAGCTTAGCGGGAGGAACTGCTAGCACAGATACGCAGTATTTT
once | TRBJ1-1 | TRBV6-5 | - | CASSYYSGTEAFF | TGTGCCAGCAGTTACTACTCAGGGACTGAAGCTTTCTTT
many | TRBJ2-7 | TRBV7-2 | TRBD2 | CASSYRLAGGRIYEQYF | TGTGCCAGCAGCTATAGACTAGCGGGAGGTCGGATCTACGAGCAGTACTTC
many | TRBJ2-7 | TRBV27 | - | CASSLSGRAAEQYF | TGTGCCAGCAGTTTATCAGGCCGGGCCGCCGAGCAGTACTTC
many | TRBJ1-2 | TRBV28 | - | CASSSSREGGGYTF | TGTGCCAGCAGTTCCTCCCGGGAGGGGGGTGGCTACACCTTC
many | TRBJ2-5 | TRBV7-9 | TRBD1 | CASSLGQGVETQYF | TGTGCCAGCAGCTTAGGGCAGGGGGTTGAGACCCAGTACTTC
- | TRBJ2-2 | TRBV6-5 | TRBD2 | CASSYSDILAGGFRNTGELFF | TGTGCCAGCAGTTACTCCGACATACTAGCGGGAGGATTTAGGAACACCGGGGAGCTGTTTTTT
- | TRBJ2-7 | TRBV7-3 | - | CASSWGAGVYEQYF | TGTGCCAGCAGCTGGGGGGCAGGGGTTTACGAGCAGTACTTC
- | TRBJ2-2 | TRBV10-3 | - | CAISESGGNTGELFF | TGTGCCATCAGTGAGTCTGGCGGGAACACCGGGGAGCTGTTTTTT
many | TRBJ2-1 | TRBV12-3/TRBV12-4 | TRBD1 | CASSSTGQGVNEQFF | TGTGCCAGCAGTTCGACGGGACAGGGAGTCAATGAGCAGTTCTTC
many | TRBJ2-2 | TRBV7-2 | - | CASSLSARASNTGELFF | TGTGCCAGCAGCTTGTCCGCGCGGGCGTCGAACACCGGGGAGCTGTTTTTT
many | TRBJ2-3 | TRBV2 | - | CASSDLGAATDTQYF | TGTGCCAGCAGTGACCTGGGGGCGGCCACAGATACGCAGTATTTT
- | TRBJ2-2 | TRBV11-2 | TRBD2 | CASSPRLAGGETGELFF | TGTGCCAGCAGCCCTAGACTAGCGGGAGGGGAGACCGGGGAGCTGTTTTTT
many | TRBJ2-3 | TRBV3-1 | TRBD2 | CASSLRGGGTDTQYF | TGTGCCAGCAGCCTAAGGGGAGGGGGCACAGATACGCAGTATTTT
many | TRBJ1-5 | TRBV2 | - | CASSEQGPNQPQHF | TGTGCCAGCAGTGAGCAGGGGCCCAATCAGCCCCAGCATTTT
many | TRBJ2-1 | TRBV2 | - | CASSPGARFNEQFF | TGTGCCAGCAGTCCGGGAGCGAGGTTCAATGAGCAGTTCTTC
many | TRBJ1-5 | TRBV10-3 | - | CAITKDRNQPQHF | TGTGCCATCACCAAGGACAGAAATCAGCCCCAGCATTTT
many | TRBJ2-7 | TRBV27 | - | CASRARGQGYEQYF | TGTGCCAGCAGGGCGCGGGGGCAGGGGTACGAGCAGTACTTC
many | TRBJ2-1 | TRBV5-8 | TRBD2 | CASSLKAGGRGSYNEQFF | TGTGCCAGCAGCTTGAAAGCGGGAGGGCGGGGCTCCTACAATGAGCAGTTCTTC